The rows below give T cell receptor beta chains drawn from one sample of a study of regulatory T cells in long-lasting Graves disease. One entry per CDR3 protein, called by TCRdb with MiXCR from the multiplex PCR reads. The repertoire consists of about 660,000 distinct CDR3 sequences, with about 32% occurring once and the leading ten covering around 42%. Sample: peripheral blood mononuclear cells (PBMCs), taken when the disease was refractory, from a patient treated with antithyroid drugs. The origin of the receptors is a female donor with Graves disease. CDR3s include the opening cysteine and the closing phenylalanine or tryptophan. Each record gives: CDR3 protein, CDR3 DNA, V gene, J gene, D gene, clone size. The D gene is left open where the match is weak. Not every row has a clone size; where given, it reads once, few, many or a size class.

CDR3aa: CASSLRQSDQPQHF
CDR3nt: TGTGCCAGCAGCTTACGACAGTCAGATCAGCCCCAGCATTTC
v_gene: TRBV7-6
j_gene: TRBJ1-5
d_gene: .
abundance: .

CDR3aa: CAISRTGQENSPLHF
CDR3nt: TGTGCCATCAGTAGGACAGGACAGGAGAATTCACCCCTCCACTTT
v_gene: TRBV10-3
j_gene: TRBJ1-6
d_gene: TRBD1
abundance: .

CDR3aa: CSAGGTSGRVYQETQYF
CDR3nt: TGCAGTGCGGGAGGGACTAGCGGGAGGGTGTACCAAGAGACCCAGTACTTC
v_gene: TRBV20-1
j_gene: TRBJ2-5
d_gene: TRBD2
abundance: .

CDR3aa: CACSKGDRGPAQYF
CDR3nt: TGTGCCTGTTCGAAGGGGGACAGGGGTCCGGCGCAGTACTTC
v_gene: TRBV30
j_gene: TRBJ2-7
d_gene: TRBD1
abundance: .

CDR3aa: CASRTDDQPQHF
CDR3nt: TGTGCCAGCAGGACGGACGATCAGCCCCAGCATTTT
v_gene: TRBV28
j_gene: TRBJ1-5
d_gene: .
abundance: .

CDR3aa: CASSPRTSGSGEQYF
CDR3nt: TGTGCCAGCAGTCCCAGGACTAGCGGGTCCGGCGAGCAGTACTTC
v_gene: TRBV6-1
j_gene: TRBJ2-7
d_gene: TRBD2
abundance: .

CDR3aa: CASGRSGLADTQYF
CDR3nt: TGTGCCAGCGGGAGGAGCGGGCTAGCAGATACGCAGTATTTT
v_gene: TRBV2
j_gene: TRBJ2-3
d_gene: .
abundance: few

CDR3aa: CASRGGTSNTGELFF
CDR3nt: TGTGCCAGCAGGGGGGGGACATCGAACACCGGGGAGCTGTTTTTT
v_gene: TRBV2
j_gene: TRBJ2-2
d_gene: .
abundance: .

CDR3aa: CASSLGAGNYGYTF
CDR3nt: TGTGCCAGCAGTTTAGGGGCGGGAAACTATGGCTACACCTTC
v_gene: TRBV12-3/TRBV12-4
j_gene: TRBJ1-2
d_gene: .
abundance: .

CDR3aa: CASSVEPQETQYF
CDR3nt: TGTGCCAGCAGCGTAGAACCCCAAGAGACCCAGTACTTC
v_gene: TRBV9
j_gene: TRBJ2-5
d_gene: .
abundance: .

CDR3aa: CASTPRSRGRQETQYF
CDR3nt: TGTGCCAGCACCCCCCGGTCCCGGGGGCGGCAAGAGACCCAGTACTTC
v_gene: TRBV12-3/TRBV12-4
j_gene: TRBJ2-5
d_gene: .
abundance: .

CDR3aa: CASSRGEGPYEQYF
CDR3nt: TGTGCCAGTAGTAGGGGGGAGGGCCCTTACGAGCAGTACTTC
v_gene: TRBV19
j_gene: TRBJ2-7
d_gene: TRBD2
abundance: .

CDR3aa: CASSLKPPGGSPLHF
CDR3nt: TGTGCCAGCAGCTTAAAACCCCCTGGGGGTTCACCCCTCCACTTT
v_gene: TRBV7-3
j_gene: TRBJ1-6
d_gene: .
abundance: few

CDR3aa: CAISELAGGLAKNIQYF
CDR3nt: TGTGCCATCAGTGAGTTAGCGGGGGGACTAGCCAAAAACATTCAGTACTTC
v_gene: TRBV10-3
j_gene: TRBJ2-4
d_gene: TRBD2
abundance: .

CDR3aa: CSVDMSSYNEQFF
CDR3nt: TGCAGCGTGGACATGAGCTCCTACAATGAGCAGTTCTTC
v_gene: TRBV29-1
j_gene: TRBJ2-1
d_gene: .
abundance: .

CDR3aa: CASSPTGGMKPTF
CDR3nt: TGTGCCAGCAGTCCCACAGGGGGGATGAAACCCACCTTC
v_gene: TRBV7-6
j_gene: TRBJ1-2
d_gene: TRBD1
abundance: .

CDR3aa: CASSLALASYEQYF
CDR3nt: TGTGCCAGCAGCTTAGCATTGGCCTCCTACGAGCAGTACTTC
v_gene: TRBV11-2
j_gene: TRBJ2-7
d_gene: .
abundance: many

CDR3aa: CASSKDGATVTQNIQYF
CDR3nt: TGTGCCAGCAGCAAAGATGGGGCAACAGTCACCCAAAACATTCAGTACTTC
v_gene: TRBV3-1
j_gene: TRBJ2-4
d_gene: .
abundance: few

CDR3aa: CSVDIGIYEQYF
CDR3nt: TGCAGCGTTGACATCGGAATCTACGAGCAGTACTTC
v_gene: TRBV29-1
j_gene: TRBJ2-7
d_gene: .
abundance: few

CDR3aa: CASSYPQGGVGVTEAFF
CDR3nt: TGTGCCAGCAGTTATCCCCAGGGGGGCGTAGGTGTCACTGAAGCTTTCTTT
v_gene: TRBV6-5
j_gene: TRBJ1-1
d_gene: TRBD1
abundance: .

CDR3aa: CASKSTGNLEAFF
CDR3nt: TGTGCCAGCAAGTCAACAGGGAACCTTGAGGCTTTCTTT
v_gene: TRBV6-2/TRBV6-3
j_gene: TRBJ1-1
d_gene: .
abundance: few

CDR3aa: CASSETAGGVGEQYF
CDR3nt: TGTGCCAGCAGTGAAACGGCGGGAGGTGTGGGCGAGCAGTACTTC
v_gene: TRBV6-2/TRBV6-3
j_gene: TRBJ2-7
d_gene: TRBD2
abundance: .

CDR3aa: CASSLNGGQDEAFF
CDR3nt: TGTGCCAGCAGCTTGAACGGGGGGCAAGATGAAGCTTTCTTT
v_gene: TRBV7-2
j_gene: TRBJ1-1
d_gene: .
abundance: .

CDR3aa: CASSYGTSAYNEQFF
CDR3nt: TGTGCCAGCAGTTACGGGACTAGCGCCTACAATGAGCAGTTCTTC
v_gene: TRBV2
j_gene: TRBJ2-1
d_gene: TRBD2
abundance: .

CDR3aa: CASSYLPWTGDVNEQYF
CDR3nt: TGTGCCAGCAGTTACTTACCTTGGACAGGGGACGTCAACGAGCAGTACTTC
v_gene: TRBV6-5
j_gene: TRBJ2-7
d_gene: TRBD1
abundance: .

CDR3aa: CSVAGTSGSQETQYF
CDR3nt: TGCAGCGTCGCCGGGACTAGCGGGAGCCAAGAGACCCAGTACTTC
v_gene: TRBV29-1
j_gene: TRBJ2-5
d_gene: TRBD2
abundance: .

CDR3aa: CASSLFQGLRNNEQFF
CDR3nt: TGTGCCAGCAGTTTGTTTCAGGGCCTCCGAAACAATGAGCAGTTCTTC
v_gene: TRBV28
j_gene: TRBJ2-1
d_gene: .
abundance: .

CDR3aa: CASSTRRWNTEAFF
CDR3nt: TGTGCCAGCAGTACCCGACGGTGGAACACTGAAGCTTTCTTT
v_gene: TRBV6-1
j_gene: TRBJ1-1
d_gene: .
abundance: few

CDR3aa: CASSLGSRIGQPQHF
CDR3nt: TGTGCCAGCAGCTTAGGAAGCCGCATTGGGCAGCCCCAGCATTTT
v_gene: TRBV11-2
j_gene: TRBJ1-5
d_gene: .
abundance: few

CDR3aa: CASSYGGLSSVGELFF
CDR3nt: TGTGCCAGCAGCTACGGGGGCCTATCTTCAGTGGGGGAGCTGTTTTTT
v_gene: TRBV12-3/TRBV12-4
j_gene: TRBJ2-2
d_gene: .
abundance: .

CDR3aa: CASSLVWSMNEQFF
CDR3nt: TGTGCCAGCAGCTTAGTGTGGAGTATGAATGAGCAGTTCTTC
v_gene: TRBV11-2
j_gene: TRBJ2-1
d_gene: .
abundance: .

CDR3aa: CASSVLRPSGSNQPQHF
CDR3nt: TGTGCCAGCAGTGTACTCAGACCCTCGGGGAGCAATCAGCCCCAGCATTTT
v_gene: TRBV6-2/TRBV6-3
j_gene: TRBJ1-5
d_gene: .
abundance: .

CDR3aa: CASRGDYRSYEQYF
CDR3nt: TGTGCCAGCAGGGGGGACTACCGGTCCTACGAGCAGTACTTC
v_gene: TRBV27
j_gene: TRBJ2-7
d_gene: TRBD2
abundance: .

CDR3aa: CATSSQPLWDLNTEAFF
CDR3nt: TGTGCCACCAGCAGTCAACCCCTTTGGGACCTGAACACTGAAGCTTTCTTT
v_gene: TRBV15
j_gene: TRBJ1-1
d_gene: .
abundance: .

CDR3aa: CASRTPLATNEKLFF
CDR3nt: TGTGCCAGCAGAACACCTCTTGCAACTAATGAAAAACTGTTTTTT
v_gene: TRBV7-2
j_gene: TRBJ1-4
d_gene: .
abundance: .

CDR3aa: CASSHYGSGNGELFF
CDR3nt: TGTGCCAGCAGCCACTACGGGAGTGGTAACGGGGAGCTGTTTTTT
v_gene: TRBV3-1
j_gene: TRBJ2-2
d_gene: .
abundance: few

CDR3aa: CASRKSGYEQYF
CDR3nt: TGTGCCAGCAGGAAAAGCGGCTACGAGCAGTACTTC
v_gene: TRBV6-1
j_gene: TRBJ2-7
d_gene: .
abundance: few

CDR3aa: CASSSPGTGEVGGYTF
CDR3nt: TGTGCCAGCAGCAGCCCCGGGACAGGGGAGGTCGGTGGCTACACCTTC
v_gene: TRBV7-2
j_gene: TRBJ1-2
d_gene: TRBD1
abundance: few

CDR3aa: CASREDGRINEKLFF
CDR3nt: TGTGCCAGCAGGGAGGACGGGAGAATTAATGAAAAACTGTTTTTT
v_gene: TRBV27
j_gene: TRBJ1-4
d_gene: .
abundance: .

CDR3aa: CAWSWSWQEAFF
CDR3nt: TGTGCCTGGAGTTGGAGTTGGCAAGAAGCTTTCTTT
v_gene: TRBV30
j_gene: TRBJ1-1
d_gene: .
abundance: few

CDR3aa: CSAVTSGRPETQYF
CDR3nt: TGCAGTGCGGTTACTAGCGGGAGGCCGGAGACCCAGTACTTC
v_gene: TRBV20-1
j_gene: TRBJ2-5
d_gene: TRBD2
abundance: few

CDR3aa: CASSYIRTENSPLHF
CDR3nt: TGTGCCAGCAGTTACATACGGACCGAAAATTCACCCCTCCACTTT
v_gene: TRBV6-2/TRBV6-3
j_gene: TRBJ1-6
d_gene: .
abundance: .

CDR3aa: CASSWTFREKLFF
CDR3nt: TGTGCCAGCAGTTGGACATTTCGTGAAAAACTGTTTTTT
v_gene: TRBV12-3/TRBV12-4
j_gene: TRBJ1-4
d_gene: .
abundance: .

CDR3aa: CASTQYGGLNTEAFF
CDR3nt: TGTGCCAGTACCCAGTACGGGGGCTTGAACACTGAAGCTTTCTTT
v_gene: TRBV19
j_gene: TRBJ1-1
d_gene: .
abundance: .

CDR3aa: CASRPASGGYTGELFF
CDR3nt: TGTGCCAGCAGGCCTGCTAGCGGGGGCTACACCGGGGAGCTGTTTTTT
v_gene: TRBV2
j_gene: TRBJ2-2
d_gene: TRBD2
abundance: many

CDR3aa: CASRPQGGYGNQPQHF
CDR3nt: TGTGCCAGCAGACCCCAAGGAGGGTATGGAAATCAGCCCCAGCATTTT
v_gene: TRBV6-1
j_gene: TRBJ1-5
d_gene: .
abundance: .

CDR3aa: CASSLVAGNTGAFF
CDR3nt: TGCGCCAGCAGCTTGGTGGCAGGGAACACTGGAGCTTTCTTT
v_gene: TRBV5-1
j_gene: TRBJ1-1
d_gene: .
abundance: once

CDR3aa: CAISEPGGARHGYTF
CDR3nt: TGTGCCATCAGTGAACCTGGGGGGGCACGGCATGGCTACACCTTC
v_gene: TRBV10-3
j_gene: TRBJ1-2
d_gene: .
abundance: few

CDR3aa: CASTEGGIGEKLFF
CDR3nt: TGTGCCAGCACCGAGGGGGGGATCGGTGAAAAACTGTTTTTT
v_gene: TRBV12-3/TRBV12-4
j_gene: TRBJ1-4
d_gene: .
abundance: many